These T cell receptor beta chains were read from a single sample in a study of cytomegalovirus exposure and HLA in healthy donors. Here immunoSEQ multiplex PCR was the method, and the copy in TCRdb shows in-frame clones only, minus some. The table lists 55,000 to 70,000 clones, around 82% of them singletons. Specimen: PBMCs. The receptors were gathered from a male donor in good health and CMV-seronegative. Each CDR3 is given with its conserved first and last residue.

J gene	V gene	CDR3 protein
TRBJ2-1	TRBV5-4	CASTLEAGDSYNEQFF
TRBJ2-2	TRBV4-2	CASKRSSGGGAGELFF
TRBJ2-1	TRBV21-1	CARLLGGSYNEQFF
TRBJ2-7	TRBV6-5	CASSLQRDRGEQYF
TRBJ2-3	TRBV6-5	CASSPTRYTQYF
TRBJ1-2	TRBV4-2	CASSQDVTGGLGYTF
TRBJ2-5	TRBV18	CASSPQTSGGWETQYF
TRBJ1-4	TRBV5-4	CASSPGHEEKLFF
TRBJ2-3	TRBV9	CASSVGTRGTDTQYF
TRBJ1-2	TRBV1	CTSLQYYGYTF
TRBJ1-6	TRBV27	CASSLFLGGDYNSPLHF
TRBJ2-7	TRBV5-5	CASRNPGQGTYEQYF
TRBJ1-1	TRBV15	CATRVGTGREWAEAFF
TRBJ1-6	TRBV10-3	CAISEGRGRAINSPLHF
TRBJ1-2	TRBV7-2	CASTLSGTPALDVYGYTF
TRBJ1-1	TRBV19	CASSISSVNTEAFF
TRBJ2-5	TRBV4-2	CASSQDASPAGGETQYF
TRBJ2-7	TRBV7-2	CASSPSGAFPSEQYF
TRBJ1-2	TRBV6-5	CASIGLEIGYTF
TRBJ2-1	TRBV7-8	CASSSRQGQGSYNEQFF
TRBJ2-3	TRBV5-4	CASSLAPRGSTDTQYF
TRBJ1-5	TRBV29-1	CSVSLQGNQPQHF